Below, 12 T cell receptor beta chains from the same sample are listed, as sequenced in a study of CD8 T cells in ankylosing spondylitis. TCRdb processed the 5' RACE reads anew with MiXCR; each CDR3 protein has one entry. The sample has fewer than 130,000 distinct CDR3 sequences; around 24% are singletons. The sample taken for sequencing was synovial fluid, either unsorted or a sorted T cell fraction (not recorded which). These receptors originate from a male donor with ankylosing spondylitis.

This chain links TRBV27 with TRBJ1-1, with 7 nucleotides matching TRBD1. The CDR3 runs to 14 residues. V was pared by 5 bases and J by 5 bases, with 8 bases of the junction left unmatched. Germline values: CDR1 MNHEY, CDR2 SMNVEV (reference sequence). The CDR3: CASSTKDRRTEAFF. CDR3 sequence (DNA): TGTGCCAGCAGTACCAAGGACAGGAGGACTGAAGCTTTCTTT.

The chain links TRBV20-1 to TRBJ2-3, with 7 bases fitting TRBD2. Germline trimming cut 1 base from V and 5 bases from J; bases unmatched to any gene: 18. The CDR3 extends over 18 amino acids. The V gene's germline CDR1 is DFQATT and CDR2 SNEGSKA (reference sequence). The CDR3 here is CSARVGGRASVIKDTQYF. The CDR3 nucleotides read TGCAGTGCTAGAGTGGGAGGGAGGGCTTCAGTAATCAAAGATACGCAGTATTTT.

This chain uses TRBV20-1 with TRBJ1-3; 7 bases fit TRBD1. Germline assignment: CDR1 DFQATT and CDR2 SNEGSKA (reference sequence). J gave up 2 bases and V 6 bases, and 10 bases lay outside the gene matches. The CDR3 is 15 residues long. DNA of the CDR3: TGCAGTGCCGCGGACAGGTCGCATGCTGGAAACACCATATATTTT. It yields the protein CSAADRSHAGNTIYF.

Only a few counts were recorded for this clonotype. DNA of the CDR3: TGCAGCGTCCTCGTGAACACTGAAGCTTTCTTT. Residues: CSVLVNTEAFF. The chain combines TRBV29-1 with TRBJ1-1; D gene unclear. Germline CDR1 is SQVTM and CDR2 is ANQGSEA. Trimming left V 6 bases short and J 0 bases short, with 5 bases between. This CDR3 is 11 amino acids long.

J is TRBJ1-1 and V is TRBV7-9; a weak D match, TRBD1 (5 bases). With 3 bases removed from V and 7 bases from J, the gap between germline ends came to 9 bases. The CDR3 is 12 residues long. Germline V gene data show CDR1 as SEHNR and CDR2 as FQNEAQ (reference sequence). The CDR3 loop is CASSFLGGEAFF. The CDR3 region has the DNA TGTGCCAGCAGCTTCCTCGGGGGTGAAGCTTTCTTT.

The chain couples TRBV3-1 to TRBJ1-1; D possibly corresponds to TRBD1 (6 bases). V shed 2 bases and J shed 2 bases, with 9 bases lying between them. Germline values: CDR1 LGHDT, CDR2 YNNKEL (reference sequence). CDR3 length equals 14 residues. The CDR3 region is CASSQRDINTEAFF. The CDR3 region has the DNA TGTGCCAGCAGCCAACGGGACATTAACACTGAAGCTTTCTTT. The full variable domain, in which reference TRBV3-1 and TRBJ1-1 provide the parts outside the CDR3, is DTAVSQTPKYLVTQMGNDKSIKCEQNLGHDTMYWYKQDSKKFLKIMFSYNNKELIINETVPNRFSPKSPDKAHLNLHINSLELGDSAVYFCASSQRDINTEAFFGQGTRLTVV.

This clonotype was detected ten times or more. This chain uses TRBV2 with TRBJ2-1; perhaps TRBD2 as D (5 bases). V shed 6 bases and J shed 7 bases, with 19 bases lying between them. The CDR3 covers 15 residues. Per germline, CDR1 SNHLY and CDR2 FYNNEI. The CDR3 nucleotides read TGTGCCAGCAGCCAGGTTAGCGTTAAGGTGAATGAGCAGTTCTTC. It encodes CASSQVSVKVNEQFF.

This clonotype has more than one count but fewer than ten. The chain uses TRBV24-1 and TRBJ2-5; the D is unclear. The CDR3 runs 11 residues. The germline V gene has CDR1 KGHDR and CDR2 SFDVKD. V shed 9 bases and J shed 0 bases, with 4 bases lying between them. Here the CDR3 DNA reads TGTGCCACCCAGTACCAAGAGACCCAGTACTTC. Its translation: CATQYQETQYF.

The CDR3 DNA is TGCAGTGCTAGAGTGCGACTAGCGGGAGCCCAAGAGACCCAGTACTTC. Encoded protein: CSARVRLAGAQETQYF. The chain combines TRBV20-1 with TRBJ2-5; 12 nucleotides line up with TRBD2. There are 16 residues in the CDR3. Trimming cost V 1 base and J 1 base; bases outside gene matches: 4. Germline CDR1 is DFQATT and CDR2 is SNEGSKA (reference sequence).

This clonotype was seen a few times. The CDR3 sequence is CSAISGDGADTQYF. In nucleotides, the CDR3 is TGCAGTGCTATTTCGGGAGACGGGGCAGATACGCAGTATTTT. The chain carries TRBV20-1 and TRBJ2-3; a weak D match, TRBD2 (6 bases). The V end lost 4 bases, the J end lost 4 bases, and 15 bases lay between the germline ends. CDR1 and CDR2 from the germline V gene are DFQATT and SNEGSKA (reference sequence). This CDR3 region has 14 residues.

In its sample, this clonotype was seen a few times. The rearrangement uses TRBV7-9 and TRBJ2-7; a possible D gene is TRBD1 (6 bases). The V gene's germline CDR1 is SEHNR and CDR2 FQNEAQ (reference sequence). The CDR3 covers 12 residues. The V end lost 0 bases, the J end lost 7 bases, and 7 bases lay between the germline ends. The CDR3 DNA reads TGTGCCAGCAGCTTAGCGCAGGGGGAGCAGTACGTC. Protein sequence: CASSLAQGEQYV.

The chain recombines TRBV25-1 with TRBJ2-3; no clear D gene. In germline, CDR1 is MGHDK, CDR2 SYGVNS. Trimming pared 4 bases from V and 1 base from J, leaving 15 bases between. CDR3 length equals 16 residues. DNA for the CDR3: TGTGCCAGCAGTGTTGGACGGAAGCGTGGCACAGATACGCAGTATTTT. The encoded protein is CASSVGRKRGTDTQYF. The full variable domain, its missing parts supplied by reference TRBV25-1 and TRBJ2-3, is EADIYQTPRYLVIGTGKKITLECSQTMGHDKMYWYQQDPGMELHLIHYSYGVNSTEKGDLSSESTVSRIRTEHFPLTLESARPSHTSQYLCASSVGRKRGTDTQYFGPGTRLTVL.